These 22 T cell receptor beta chains were all obtained from the same sample, sequenced in a study of vaccination and CD4 T cells after COVID-19. Sequenced with the Oncomine TCR Beta short-read assay was DNA taken from cultured CD4+ T cells. TCRdb itself ran the PCR reads through MiXCR, one entry per CDR3 protein. The sample lists 6,000 to 8,500 distinct CDR3 sequences; roughly 73% were seen once. Antigens of these TCRs are unknown. Treatment in this sample: roughly nine-day PBMC culture with coronavirus spike peptide pools or control peptides (ViraFEST assay). The sample comprised CD4+ T cells from blood, cultured in vitro. The receptor set was obtained from a human donor who had recovered from COVID-19.

The chain couples TRBV19 to TRBJ1-5; TRBD1 matches at 9 bases. The CDR3 has 17 amino acids. Germline CDR1 and CDR2: LNHDA and SQIVND (reference sequence). Trimming cost V 7 bases and J 6 bases; bases outside gene matches: 16. The DNA of the CDR3 is TGTGCCAGTACTGGACAGGGGCCTTTTGCCCCCGGTCAGCCCCAGCATTTT. Its translation is CASTGQGPFAPGQPQHF.

The chain recombines TRBV6-2 or TRBV6-3 with TRBJ2-5; 8 nucleotides line up with TRBD2. Germline V lookup: CDR1 MNHEY, CDR2 SVGEGT. Trimming removed 2 bases from V and 1 base from J; junction bases left unmatched: 6. The CDR3 spans 16 residues. The CDR3 DNA is TGTGCCAGCAGTTACGTACTAGCGGCGAGCCAAGAGACCCAGTACTTC. Translation: CASSYVLAASQETQYF.

The gene calls are TRBV15 and TRBJ2-3; D gene uncertain. The CDR3 contains 16 residues. The germline CDR1 and CDR2 sequences are LNHNV and YYDKDF (reference sequence). Between the trimmed V and J ends, which lost 1 base and 0 bases, there was a span of 11 bases. The CDR3 protein is CATSRGLQSSTDTQYF. The CDR3 coding sequence is TGTGCCACCAGCAGAGGGCTCCAATCCAGCACAGATACGCAGTATTTT.

The chain has TRBV2 and TRBJ2-5; TRBD1 matches at 7 bases. V was pared by 11 bases and J by 6 bases, with 6 bases of the junction left unmatched. The CDR3 is 11 amino acids. Germline CDR1 and CDR2: SNHLY and FYNNEI. The CDR3 protein is CAGQVQQTQYF. CDR3 nucleotides: TGTGCCGGACAGGTCCAGCAGACCCAGTACTTC. The variable domain in full, completed from reference TRBV2 and TRBJ2-5, reads EPEVTQTPSHQVTQMGQEVILRCVPISNHLYFYWYRQILGQKVEFLVSFYNNEISEKSEIFDDQFSVERPDGSNFTLKIRSTKLEDSAMYFCAGQVQQTQYFGPGTRLLVL.

The chain recombines TRBV20-1 with TRBJ1-6, with TRBD1 as a possible D gene (6 bases). CDR1 DFQATT and CDR2 SNEGSKA come from the germline V gene (reference sequence). Trimming took off 1 base at V and 5 bases at J, with 12 bases between the two ends. The CDR3 is 15 residues long. CDR3 DNA sequence: TGCAGTGCTAGAGCTCGGACAGACGATAATTCACCCCTCCACTTT. The encoded protein is CSARARTDDNSPLHF.

This chain connects TRBV20-1 to TRBJ1-5; 8 bases map to TRBD1. Germline loops: CDR1 DFQATT, CDR2 SNEGSKA (reference sequence). This CDR3 contains 13 residues. V shed 5 bases, J shed 6 bases, and the junction held 6 bases outside the gene matches. CDR3 DNA: TGCAGTGCTGGACAGGGAATGGGTCAGCCCCAGCATTTT. Translation: CSAGQGMGQPQHF.

The V call is TRBV27, the J call TRBJ2-5, with D perhaps assigned TRBD1 or TRBD2 (5 bases each). CDR3 length: 15 residues. Trimming pared 1 base from V and 3 bases from J, leaving 12 bases between. Germline CDR1 and CDR2: MNHEY and SMNVEV (reference sequence). The CDR3 DNA is TGTGCCAGCAGTTTATTGGGGGACGGAGAAGAGACCCAGTACTTC. It specifies CASSLLGDGEETQYF.

A remark on this clonotype: This clone may be a read error of a much larger clone one base away. CDR3 coding DNA: TGCAGTGCTAGAGGTTCGGGCCCCAGGGTCTACACCTTC. Translation gives CSARGSGPRVYTF. This chain uses TRBV20-1 with TRBJ1-2; weak D call: TRBD1 (5 bases). CDR1 and CDR2 from the germline V gene are DFQATT and SNEGSKA (reference sequence). CDR3 length: 13 amino acids. V shed 1 base and J shed 10 bases, with 16 bases lying between them.

The CDR3, as DNA: TGCAGTGCTAGACCTCCTGGACAACAGGGTTTCCAGGTAACGCAGTATTTT. It yields the protein CSARPPGQQGFQVTQYF. The chain couples TRBV20-1 to TRBJ2-3; D is possibly TRBD1 (6 bases). CDR3 length: 17 residues. The germline V gene has CDR1 DFQATT and CDR2 SNEGSKA (reference sequence). Between the trimmed V and J ends, which lost 2 bases and 9 bases, there was a span of 27 bases.

This clonotype came up a few times. V is TRBV27 and J is TRBJ1-2; a weak D match, TRBD1 (6 bases). With 4 bases removed from V and 4 bases from J, the gap between germline ends came to 16 bases. CDR1 is MNHEY, CDR2 SMNVEV, per germline (reference sequence). The CDR3 sequence is 15 residues long. Here the CDR3 reads CASSSPLQGIYGYTF. The CDR3 nucleotides are TGTGCCAGCAGTTCCCCTTTACAGGGTATCTATGGCTACACCTTC.

The genes are TRBV6-1 and TRBJ1-5; TRBD1 matches 8 bases. From germline, CDR1 is MNHNS and CDR2 SASEGT. Trimming took 6 bases from V and 0 from J; bases not matched to a gene: 4. The CDR3 consists of 15 residues. CDR3 residues: CASRTDRGSNQPQHF. The CDR3 DNA reads as TGTGCCAGCAGGACCGACAGGGGTAGCAATCAGCCCCAGCATTTT.

This rearrangement joins TRBV19 to TRBJ1-5, with D tentatively TRBD1 (5 bases). Per the germline V gene, CDR1 is LNHDA and CDR2 is SQIVND (reference sequence). This CDR3 contains 14 residues. Between the trimmed V and J ends, which lost 7 bases and 8 bases, there was a span of 18 bases. The CDR3 DNA is TGTGCCAGTATACTAATCGGGGACTGGGAGCCCCAGCATTTT. It yields the protein CASILIGDWEPQHF. Combining the CDR3 with reference TRBV19 and TRBJ1-5 gives the whole variable domain DGGITQSPKYLFRKEGQNVTLSCEQNLNHDAMYWYRQDPGQGLRLIYYSQIVNDFQKGDIAEGYSVSREKKESFPLTVTSAQKNPTAFYLCASILIGDWEPQHFGDGTRLSIL.

A few counts support this clonotype. The rearrangement links TRBV21-1 to TRBJ2-5; the DNA was not compared with TRBD1, the D call given in the table. TRBV21-1 is tagged as a pseudogene. The CDR3 extends over 17 amino acids. The CDR3 is CASSKGGEPATQETQYF. The CDR3, as DNA: TGTGCCAGCAGCAAAGGAGGGGAGCCCGCGACCCAAGAGACCCAGTACTTC.

Remarks on this clonotype: At one end the junction does not follow the germline gene, possibly because of a read error. The rearrangement uses TRBV6-1 and TRBJ2-3, with 10 nucleotides matching TRBD2. The germline V gene has CDR1 MNHNS and CDR2 SASEGT. The CDR3 runs to 18 residues. CDR3 DNA: TGTGCCAGCGGTGAAGCCACTTTCGGGACTAGCGGCACAGATACGCAGTATTTT. This translates into CASGEATFGTSGTDTQYF.

The chain carries TRBV28 and TRBJ1-2; D is ambiguous. Germline assignment: CDR1 MDHEN and CDR2 SYDVKM. CDR3 length equals 12 residues. V was pared by 8 bases and J by 1 base, with 8 bases between. The CDR3 nucleotides are TGTGCCAGCTCTGGCATTAACTATGGCTACACCTTC. Protein product: CASSGINYGYTF.

The rearrangement joins TRBV15 to TRBJ1-2; tentatively, D is TRBD1 (5 bases). Germline V gene lookup returns CDR1 LNHNV and CDR2 YYDKDF (reference sequence). Trimming shortened V by 1 base and J by 5 bases, and 17 bases separated the two germline ends. There are 16 residues in the CDR3. In nucleotides, the CDR3 is TGTGCCACCAGCAGAGGGGGTCAGGGAAAGAGTTATGGCTACACCTTC. Translating it yields CATSRGGQGKSYGYTF. The full variable domain, with the rest looked up from reference TRBV15 and TRBJ1-2, is DAMVIQNPRYQVTQFGKPVTLSCSQTLNHNVMYWYQQKSSQAPKLLFHYYDKDFNNEADTPDNFQSRRPNTSFCFLDIRSPGLGDTAMYLCATSRGGQGKSYGYTFGSGTRLTVV.

The rearrangement joins TRBV6-1 to TRBJ2-7; D not certain. Trimming cost V 6 bases and J 3 bases, with 12 bases left between them. The CDR3 extends over 13 amino acids. Germline CDR1 is MNHNS and CDR2 is SASEGT. The DNA for the CDR3 is TGTGCCAGCAGCCCCGCGTTGCACTACGAGCAGTACTTC. This gives the protein CASSPALHYEQYF.

The rearrangement joins TRBV28 to TRBJ1-1; 7 bases are shared with TRBD1. CDR3 length equals 14 residues. CDR1 is MDHEN and CDR2 is SYDVKM in the germline V gene. V lost 5 bases to trimming and J lost 5 bases; unmatched junction nucleotides: 8. CDR3: CASSPEATGTEAFF. The CDR3 bases are TGTGCCAGCAGTCCGGAGGCGACAGGGACTGAAGCTTTCTTT.

This sequence joins TRBV19 and TRBJ2-3, with TRBD2 matching 13 bases. The CDR3 spans 20 residues. The V segment lost 3 bases and the J segment 0 bases; nucleotides outside the gene matches: 12. Germline V gene sequence: CDR1 LNHDA, CDR2 SQIVND (reference sequence). CDR3 amino acids: CASSIRIGLAGVGSTDTQYF. DNA of the CDR3: TGTGCCAGTAGTATCCGTATCGGACTAGCGGGAGTGGGGAGCACAGATACGCAGTATTTT.

The chain carries TRBV28 and TRBJ1-1; 7 positions agree with TRBD1. Germline CDR1 and CDR2: MDHEN and SYDVKM. V was pared by 8 bases and J by 0 bases, with 15 bases of the junction left unmatched. CDR3 length: 17 residues. This CDR3 reads CASHTRGRGVMNTEAFF. CDR3 nucleotides: TGTGCCAGCCACACCAGGGGCAGGGGGGTAATGAACACTGAAGCTTTCTTT. Filled out from reference TRBV28 and TRBJ1-1, the complete variable domain reads DVKVTQSSRYLVKRTGEKVFLECVQDMDHENMFWYRQDPGLGLRLIYFSYDVKMKEKGDIPEGYSVSREKKERFSLILESASTNQTSMYLCASHTRGRGVMNTEAFFGQGTRLTVV.

V gene TRBV20-1 combines with J gene TRBJ1-4; D remains unclear. The CDR3 is 16 amino acids. Germline V gene lookup returns CDR1 DFQATT and CDR2 SNEGSKA (reference sequence). V was clipped by 1 base and J by 1 base, with 13 bases between them. The DNA of the CDR3 is TGCAGTGCTAGAGGAATAGATACGCTAACTAATGAAAAACTGTTTTTT. Its protein is CSARGIDTLTNEKLFF.

By share of the sample, this clonotype is large. The chain carries TRBV24-1 and TRBJ1-5; D possibly corresponds to TRBD1 (6 bases). With 3 bases removed from V and 1 base from J, the gap between germline ends came to 15 bases. The germline V gene encodes CDR1 KGHDR and CDR2 SFDVKD. The CDR3 has 17 amino acids. CDR3: CATSDPRRGASNQPQHF. The CDR3 nucleotides are TGTGCCACCAGTGATCCCAGACGGGGGGCCAGCAATCAGCCCCAGCATTTT.